Reported below is one TCR beta chain. Its antigen is unknown. Base quality data are lacking; no much larger clone is found one base away. This specimen belongs to a study of cytomegalovirus exposure and HLA in healthy donors listed by TCRdb under 2017. As for the study more broadly: In an earlier analysis of roughly 590 of the donors, 250 to 350 Gb of sequence data and 117 million unique TCR beta sequences from roughly 190 million T cells were reported. Of the roughly 430 genotyped donors, over 65% fell in the genetic ancestry cluster associated with self-reported Caucasian donors. The T cell repertoires of about 700 subjects were profiled by immunosequencing and related to cytomegalovirus serostatus. The study combined high-throughput TCR immunosequencing, statistical association of individual TCRs with disease status, and machine learning to predict cytomegalovirus infection status. Donor age, sex, ethnicity and CMV serostatus were collected together with the repertoire data. A later analysis re-examined previously published TCR beta repertoires from 600 to 700 donors and added high-resolution HLA genotyping to investigate patterns of TCR occurrence. The study was designed to test whether signatures of past pathogen exposure could be identified by cataloging public T cell receptors. Among some 410 genotyped donors of the cohort, an average of about 240,000 unique TCR beta nucleotide sequences was sequenced per donor, of which about 19% were non-productive. HLA typing included class I and class II loci at four-digit resolution. A later genetic analysis took genome-wide SNP genotypes for 398 of the 666 donors and used that subset as a discovery cohort. In an earlier analysis of about 590 of the donors, high-throughput TCR beta sequencing was used to judge whether each TCR beta V gene segment behaved as functional or pseudogenic. An early release that covered 500 to 800 HLA-typed donors contained approximately 300 gigabases of sequencing data and about 93 million unique TCR sequences. Rather than drawing on any new phenotypic data, the later analysis identified candidate immune exposures from TCR beta sequences and the way those sequences occurred across donors. A few DR-DQ haplotypes were treated as single units for association and clustering because of strong linkage in the cohort. Typing coverage differed by locus: A, B, C, DRB1 and DQB1 were typed in about 629-630 donors, DQA1 in 500 to 550, DPA1 in 600 to 610, and DPB1 in 450 to 490. Along with the roughly 700-subject first cohort, a separate validation cohort of around 120 different subjects was used. Every repertoire in the discovery cohort had been generated on one and the same sequencing platform. The paper's findings and limits, for the study overall: A cluster of highly shared sequence variants was judged likely to represent a technical artifact of the sequencing pipeline. In vitro tests confirmed that a few of the cytomegalovirus-associated TCR beta chains recognize cytomegalovirus antigens. Compared with the roughly 710-donor mean, donors in an Asian-associated ancestry cluster had fewer N-insertions in productive TCRs, according to a later genetic analysis. Strong co-occurrence of HLA alleles, especially DR and DQ, made assigning TCR associations to individual alleles difficult. The only immune exposure information available for the cohort was CMV serostatus. An association between a missense DCLRE1C variant and V-gene and J-gene trimming of TCR beta chains was found in a later genetic analysis and replicated in an independent cohort. An earlier analysis of roughly 570 of the donors showed that most TCR beta V segments appeared in productive rearrangements either about 87% or about 30% of the time, which broadly matched IMGT annotations. The authors suggested that the approach could potentially be extended to other disease states and immunological phenotypes. In a later analysis, the rate of TCR association differed among HLA loci, with DRB1 alleles having the most associated TCRs and HLA-C alleles having the fewest. Because the 87-base-pair reads could not distinguish some IMGT-functional V segments, including TRBV6-2 and TRBV6-3, those segments were excluded. In both the original and validation cohorts, the classifier was reported to diagnose cytomegalovirus status with high specificity and sensitivity. A later analysis found that most CMV-associated TCR beta chains appeared HLA-restricted, with HLA associations seemingly driven largely by CMV exposure. Correlated functional status among segregating V segments might reflect linkage disequilibrium, but an unknown experimental factor could not be ruled out. Because counts were too low, roughly 16 rarely observed V segments, including chromosome 9 orphons, were left out of the earlier analysis of over 550 of the donors. The study listed 170 or so TCR beta chains as associated with cytomegalovirus. A later analysis found that HLA-associated TCR beta chains were more clonally expanded and had lower generation probabilities than equally common non-associated chains. In a later analysis, 15,000 to 20,000 TCR beta sequences were associated with specific HLA alleles at a false discovery rate of 0.05. A further reported finding was that TCR beta sequences accurately predicted the HLA-A and HLA-B alleles for most subjects in the first cohort. This cohort had only TCR beta chains sequenced, and the lack of alpha or paired-chain data limited which features could be detected. Because HLA typing was unavailable for some donors at each locus, only the typed subset was used in association tests. Several of the top co-occurrence clusters appeared to be linked to parvovirus B19, influenza, CMV and Epstein-Barr virus, according to a later analysis. Sequencing depth was assumed to be roughly uniform across donors in the presence/absence analyses, though that assumption may not hold. Most TCR sequences were observed very rarely across donors, whereas some public TCRs were present in many individuals.

Deletion took 2 bases off V and 0 bases off J, with a span of 2 bases between the germline ends. Reading from cysteine to phenylalanine, the CDR3 counts 13 amino acids. Just CDR3 DNA is preserved here, 39 bases in frame from base 1. The germline V gene yields SNHLY for CDR1 and FYNNEI for CDR2. The cohort comprised 710 or so healthy bone marrow donors. All cohort members were sampled while nominally healthy, although unrecorded immune exposures were likely present. The donor was CMV seronegative and was included in the group of around 320 seronegative cohort members. A peripheral blood sample was collected from each donor, and TCR beta sequencing was performed on peripheral blood mononuclear cells. The Qiagen DNeasy Blood Extraction Kit was used to extract genomic DNA from the blood cell samples. The library was produced with the immunoSEQ multiplex PCR assay. For the multiplex PCR, a mixture combining 60 forward primers for TCR Vbeta segments and 13 reverse primers for TCR Jbeta segments was used. Amplification of the CDR3 region of rearranged TCR beta genes was performed with a multiplex PCR assay on genomic DNA. On the Illumina HiSeq System, the amplified TCR beta libraries were sequenced as 87-base-pair reads. In the paper's pipeline: A later analysis counted about 80 million unique TCR beta chains across the roughly 700 repertoires, and roughly 11 million of these chains were shared by at least two donors. A nearest-neighbor algorithm error-corrected the raw reads and collapsed the reads into unique sequences, merging closely related sequences to remove PCR and sequencing errors. To assign V, D and J gene segments, CDR3 sequences were aligned to IMGT reference sequences. For a sequence to be retained, a match of at least six nucleotides was required to both a V gene segment and a J gene segment. A rearrangement counted as productive if the CDR3 had no stop codons and remained in frame with V and J, and every other rearrangement counted as non-productive. Following IMGT convention, CDR3 was defined as the stretch from the second conserved V-encoded cysteine to the conserved J-encoded phenylalanine. The earlier analysis of fewer than 750 of the donors excluded sequences that lacked an unambiguous match to a single V gene segment. An earlier analysis of 500 to 600 of the donors classified V segments as functional when productive rearrangements were above 56.7% and as segregating when the standard deviation between donors was above 5%. A statistical classification framework was built to diagnose cytomegalovirus status from the catalog of TCR beta chain sequences. In a later analysis, V and J genes were assigned by comparing TCR nucleotide sequences against IMGT/GENE-DB human TR gene sequences. A later analysis assigned CDR3 sequences and most-parsimonious VDJ recombination scenarios with the TCRdist pipeline. In a later analysis, each TCR beta chain was defined by its CDR3 amino acid sequence together with its V-gene family, and reads without a unique V-gene family were excluded. A later analysis removed 592 highly shared, low-generation-probability nucleotide sequences to deal with suspected cross-contamination and a sequencing artifact. In a later analysis, a clonal expansion index for each public chain was calculated from normalized within-repertoire ranks of inferred template counts. In a later analysis, generation probabilities were computed using a VDJ recombination model fitted to out-of-frame rearrangements, and the results were checked against IGoR. In a later analysis, hypergeometric tests were used to score TCR-TCR, TCR-HLA and TCR-CMV co-occurrence, with a repertoire-size bias correction applied to TCR pairs. A later analysis estimated false discovery rates by permuting HLA or CMV assignments 20 times. In a later analysis, co-occurring TCRs were grouped with DBSCAN, and TCRdist sequence similarity was added when clustering was performed within HLA-allele-positive subsets. Repertoires with fewer than 30,000 or more than 120,000 public chains were left out of co-occurrence clustering, as were five repertoires with anomalous nucleotide sharing. TCRdb re-hosts the immuneACCESS table, in-frame sequences only. Its copies lack some clones; in the studies checked, an unresolved V gene accounts for under half of them, and the cause for the rest is not known. The V and J calls and clone size were taken over from that table, and D and trimming were inferred from the DNA. Present in this sample are some 200,000 clones, more than 85% of which were seen just once. 0.9% to 1.1% of the sample comes from the top ten.

Material for sequencing was PBMCs. This TCR was recovered from a woman under 30 in good health and CMV-seronegative. Recombination linked TRBV2 to TRBJ2-4; no D gene is confidently identified. The DNA sequence is as follows: TGTGCCAGCAGTGAACTAGCCAAAAACATTCAGTACTTC. This translates into CASSELAKNIQYF.